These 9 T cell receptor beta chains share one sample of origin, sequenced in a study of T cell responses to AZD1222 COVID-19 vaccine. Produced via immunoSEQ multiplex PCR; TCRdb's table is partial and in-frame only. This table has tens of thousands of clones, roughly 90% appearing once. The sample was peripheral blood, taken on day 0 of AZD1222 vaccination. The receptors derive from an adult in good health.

The CDR3 DNA reads TGTGCCAGCAGCTTACGGTTAGCTAACTATGGCTACACCTTC. It yields the protein CASSLRLANYGYTF. The J gene is TRBJ1-2, the V gene TRBV7-9; D call uncertain. Germline V gene data show CDR1 as SEHNR and CDR2 as FQNEAQ (reference sequence). The V gene lost 2 bases and the J gene lost 0 bases, with 7 bases spanning the gap. CDR3 length equals 14 residues.

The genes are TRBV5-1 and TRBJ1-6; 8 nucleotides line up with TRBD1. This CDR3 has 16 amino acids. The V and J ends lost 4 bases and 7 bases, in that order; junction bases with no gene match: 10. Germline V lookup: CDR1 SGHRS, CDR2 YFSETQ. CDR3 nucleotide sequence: TGCGCCAGCAGCCTGAGGCTGGGACAGGCCAATTCACCCCTCCACTTT. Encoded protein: CASSLRLGQANSPLHF. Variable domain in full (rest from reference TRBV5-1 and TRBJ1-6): KAGVTQTPRYLIKTRGQQVTLSCSPISGHRSVSWYQQTPGQGLQFLFEYFSETQRNKGNFPGRFSGRQFSNSRSEMNVSTLELGDSALYLCASSLRLGQANSPLHFGNGTRLTVT.

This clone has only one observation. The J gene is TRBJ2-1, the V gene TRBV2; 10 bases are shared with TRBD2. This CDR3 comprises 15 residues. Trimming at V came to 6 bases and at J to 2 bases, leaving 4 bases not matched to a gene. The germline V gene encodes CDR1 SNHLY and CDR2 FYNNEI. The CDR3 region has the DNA TGTGCCAGCAGCCAAGGACTAGCGGCCTACAATGAGCAGTTCTTC. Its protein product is CASSQGLAAYNEQFF.

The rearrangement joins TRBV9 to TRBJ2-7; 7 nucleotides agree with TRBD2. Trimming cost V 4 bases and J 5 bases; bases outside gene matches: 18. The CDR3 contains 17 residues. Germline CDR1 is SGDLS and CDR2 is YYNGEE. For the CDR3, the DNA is TGTGCCAGCAGCCCCATCTCCACAGCCGCGGGAGTCCACGAGCAGTACTTC. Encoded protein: CASSPISTAAGVHEQYF.

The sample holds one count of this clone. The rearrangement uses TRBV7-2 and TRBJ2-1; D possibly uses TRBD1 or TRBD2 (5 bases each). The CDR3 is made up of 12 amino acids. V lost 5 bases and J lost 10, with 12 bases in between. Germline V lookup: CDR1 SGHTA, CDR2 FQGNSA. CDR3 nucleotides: TGTGCCAGCAGCCCTCTGGGGGTGGAGCAGTTCTTC. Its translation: CASSPLGVEQFF. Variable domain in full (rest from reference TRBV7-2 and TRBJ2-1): GAGVSQSPSNKVTEKGKDVELRCDPISGHTALYWYRQSLGQGLEFLIYFQGNSAPDKSGLPSDRFSAERTGGSVSTLTIQRTQQEDSAVYLCASSPLGVEQFFGPGTRLTVL.

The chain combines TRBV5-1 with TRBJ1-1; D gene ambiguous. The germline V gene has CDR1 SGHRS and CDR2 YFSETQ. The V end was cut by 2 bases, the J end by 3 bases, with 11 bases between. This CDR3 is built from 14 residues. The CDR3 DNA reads TGCGCCAGCAGCTTTCAAGGGAGGTACACTGAAGCTTTCTTT. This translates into CASSFQGRYTEAFF.

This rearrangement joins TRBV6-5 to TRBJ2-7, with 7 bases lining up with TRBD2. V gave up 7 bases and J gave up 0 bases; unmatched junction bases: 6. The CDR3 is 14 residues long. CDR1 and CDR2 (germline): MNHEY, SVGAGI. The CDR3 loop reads CASNPGGTSYEQYF. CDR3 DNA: TGTGCCAGCAACCCCGGGGGGACCTCCTACGAGCAGTACTTC.

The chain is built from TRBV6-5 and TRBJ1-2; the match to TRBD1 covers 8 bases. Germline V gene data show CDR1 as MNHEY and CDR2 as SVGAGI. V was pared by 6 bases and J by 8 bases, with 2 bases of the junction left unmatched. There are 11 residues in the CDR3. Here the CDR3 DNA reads TGTGCCAGCAGCAGGGGGCTGGGCTACACCTTC. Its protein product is CASSRGLGYTF.

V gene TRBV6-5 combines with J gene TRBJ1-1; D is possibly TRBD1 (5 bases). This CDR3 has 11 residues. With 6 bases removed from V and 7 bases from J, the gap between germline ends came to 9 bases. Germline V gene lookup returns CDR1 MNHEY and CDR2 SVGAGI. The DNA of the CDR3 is TGTGCCAGCAGAGGAGGGGATGAAGCTTTCTTT. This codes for CASRGGDEAFF.